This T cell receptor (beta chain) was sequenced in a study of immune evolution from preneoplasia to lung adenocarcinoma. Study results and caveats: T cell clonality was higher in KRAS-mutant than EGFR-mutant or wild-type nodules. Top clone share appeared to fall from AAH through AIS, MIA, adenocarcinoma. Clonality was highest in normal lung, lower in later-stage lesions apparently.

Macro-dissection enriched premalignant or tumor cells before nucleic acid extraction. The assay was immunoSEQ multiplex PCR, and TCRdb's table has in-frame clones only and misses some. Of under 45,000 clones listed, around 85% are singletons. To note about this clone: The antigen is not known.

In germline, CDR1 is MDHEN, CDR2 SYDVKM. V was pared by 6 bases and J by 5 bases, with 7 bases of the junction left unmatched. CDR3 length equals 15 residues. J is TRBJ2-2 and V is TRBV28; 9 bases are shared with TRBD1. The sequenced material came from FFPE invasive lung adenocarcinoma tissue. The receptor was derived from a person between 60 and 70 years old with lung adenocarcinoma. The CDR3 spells CASRGDRARTGELFF. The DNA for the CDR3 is TGTGCCAGCAGGGGGGACAGGGCGAGAACCGGGGAGCTGTTTTTT.